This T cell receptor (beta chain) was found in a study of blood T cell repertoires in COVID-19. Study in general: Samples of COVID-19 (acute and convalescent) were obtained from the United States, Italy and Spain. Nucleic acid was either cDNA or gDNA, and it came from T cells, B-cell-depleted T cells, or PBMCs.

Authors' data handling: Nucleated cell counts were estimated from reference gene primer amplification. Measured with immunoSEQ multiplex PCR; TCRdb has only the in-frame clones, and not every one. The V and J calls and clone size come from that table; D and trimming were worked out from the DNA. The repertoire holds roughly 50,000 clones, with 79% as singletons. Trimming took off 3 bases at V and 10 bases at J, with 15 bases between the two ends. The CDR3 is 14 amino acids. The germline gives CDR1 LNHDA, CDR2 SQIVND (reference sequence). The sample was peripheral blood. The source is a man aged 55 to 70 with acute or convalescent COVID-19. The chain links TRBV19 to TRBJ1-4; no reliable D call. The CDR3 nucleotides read TGTGCCAGTAGTATCCTGCAGGCCCCTGGAAAACTGTTTTTT. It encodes CASSILQAPGKLFF.